This T cell receptor beta chain was observed in a study of blood T cells in healthy people across ages. The CDR3 sequence is 13 residues long. The V gene lost 4 bases and the J gene lost 8 bases, with 14 bases spanning the gap. Germline CDR1 is MNHEY and CDR2 is SVGAGI. Using a J-beta primer mix together with a sample-barcoded 5' primer, a second PCR was run for roughly 7 to 12 cycles. Every sample returned 3 million or more CDR3-containing paired-end reads. TCRdb re-called the 5' RACE reads with MiXCR, one entry per CDR3 protein. This sample has around 900,000 distinct CDR3 sequences, with more than 25% found just once. There are many counts of this clonotype.

This chain connects TRBV6-5 to TRBJ1-2, with D tentatively TRBD1 (5 bases). This clonotype was sampled from an elderly woman in good health. Sequenced: blood. CDR3 amino acids: CASSSPGSGGYTF. The CDR3 nucleotides read TGTGCCAGCAGTTCCCCAGGGTCCGGGGGCTACACCTTC.